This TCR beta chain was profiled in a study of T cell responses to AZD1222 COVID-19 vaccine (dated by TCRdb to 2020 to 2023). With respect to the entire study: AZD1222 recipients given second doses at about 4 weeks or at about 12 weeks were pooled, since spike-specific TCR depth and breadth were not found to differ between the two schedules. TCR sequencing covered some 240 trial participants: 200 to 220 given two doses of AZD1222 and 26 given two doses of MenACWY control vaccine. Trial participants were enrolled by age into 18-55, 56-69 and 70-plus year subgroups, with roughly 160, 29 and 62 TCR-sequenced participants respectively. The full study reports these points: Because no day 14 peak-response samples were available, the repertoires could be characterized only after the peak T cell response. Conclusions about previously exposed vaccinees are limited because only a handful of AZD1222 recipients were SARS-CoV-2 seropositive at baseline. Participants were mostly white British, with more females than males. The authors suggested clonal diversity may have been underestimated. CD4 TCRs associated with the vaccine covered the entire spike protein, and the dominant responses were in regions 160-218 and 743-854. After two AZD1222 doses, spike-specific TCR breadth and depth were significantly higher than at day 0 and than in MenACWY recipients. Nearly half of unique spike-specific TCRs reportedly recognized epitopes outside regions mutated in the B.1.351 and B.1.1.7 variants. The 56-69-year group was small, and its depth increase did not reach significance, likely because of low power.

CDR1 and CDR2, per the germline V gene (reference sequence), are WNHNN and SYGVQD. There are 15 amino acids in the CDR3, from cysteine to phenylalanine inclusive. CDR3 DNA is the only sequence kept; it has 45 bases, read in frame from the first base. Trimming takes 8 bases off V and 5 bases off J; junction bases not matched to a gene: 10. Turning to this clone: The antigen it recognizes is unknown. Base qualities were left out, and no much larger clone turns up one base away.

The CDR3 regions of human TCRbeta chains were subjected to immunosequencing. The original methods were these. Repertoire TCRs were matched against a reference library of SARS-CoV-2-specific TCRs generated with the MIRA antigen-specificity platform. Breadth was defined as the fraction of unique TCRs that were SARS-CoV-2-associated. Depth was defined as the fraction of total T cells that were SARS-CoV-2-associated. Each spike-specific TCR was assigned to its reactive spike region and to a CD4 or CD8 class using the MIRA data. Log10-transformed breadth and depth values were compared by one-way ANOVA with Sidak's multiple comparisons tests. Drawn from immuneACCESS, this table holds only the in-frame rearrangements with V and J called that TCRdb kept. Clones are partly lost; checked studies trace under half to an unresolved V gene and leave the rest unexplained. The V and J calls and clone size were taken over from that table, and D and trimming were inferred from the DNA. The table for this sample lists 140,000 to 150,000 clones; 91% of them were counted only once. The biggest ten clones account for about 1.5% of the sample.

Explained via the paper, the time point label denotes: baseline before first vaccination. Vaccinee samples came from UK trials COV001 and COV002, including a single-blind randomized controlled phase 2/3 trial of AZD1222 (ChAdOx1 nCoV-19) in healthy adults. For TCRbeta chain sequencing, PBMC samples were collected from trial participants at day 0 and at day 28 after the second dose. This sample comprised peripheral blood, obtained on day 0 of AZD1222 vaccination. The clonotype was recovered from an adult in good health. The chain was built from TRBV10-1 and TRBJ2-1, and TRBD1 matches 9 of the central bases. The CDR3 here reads CASPQARDRDNEQFF. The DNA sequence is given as TGCGCCAGCCCCCAGGCCCGGGACAGGGACAATGAGCAGTTCTTC.